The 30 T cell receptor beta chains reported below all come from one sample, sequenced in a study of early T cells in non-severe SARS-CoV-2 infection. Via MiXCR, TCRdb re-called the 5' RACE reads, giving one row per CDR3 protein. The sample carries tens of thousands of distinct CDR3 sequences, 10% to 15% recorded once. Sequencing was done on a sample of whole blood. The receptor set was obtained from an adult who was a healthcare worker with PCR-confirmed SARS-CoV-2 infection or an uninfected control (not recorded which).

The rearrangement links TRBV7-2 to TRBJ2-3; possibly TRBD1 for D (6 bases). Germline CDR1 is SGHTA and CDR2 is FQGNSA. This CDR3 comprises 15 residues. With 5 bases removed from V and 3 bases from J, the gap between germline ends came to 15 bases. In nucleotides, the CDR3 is TGTGCCAGCAGCACGACAGGCCGGTGGACAGATACGCAGTATTTT. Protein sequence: CASSTTGRWTDTQYF.

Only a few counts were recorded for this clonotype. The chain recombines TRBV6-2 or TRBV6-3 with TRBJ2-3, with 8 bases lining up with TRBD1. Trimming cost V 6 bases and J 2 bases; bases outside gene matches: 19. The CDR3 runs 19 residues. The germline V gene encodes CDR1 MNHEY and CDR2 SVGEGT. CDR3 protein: CASSHGGAPGQDNTDTQYF. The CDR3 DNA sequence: TGTGCCAGCAGCCACGGGGGTGCTCCGGGACAGGATAACACAGATACGCAGTATTTT.

CDR3 bases: TGCAGCGTTGCCCCCGACAGGCCCTACGAGCAGTACTTC. Its protein is CSVAPDRPYEQYF. This chain joins TRBV29-1 and TRBJ2-7; D may be TRBD1 (6 bases). The V end was cut by 4 bases, the J end by 2 bases, with 12 bases between. CDR1 SQVTM and CDR2 ANQGSEA come from the germline V gene. The CDR3 runs to 13 residues.

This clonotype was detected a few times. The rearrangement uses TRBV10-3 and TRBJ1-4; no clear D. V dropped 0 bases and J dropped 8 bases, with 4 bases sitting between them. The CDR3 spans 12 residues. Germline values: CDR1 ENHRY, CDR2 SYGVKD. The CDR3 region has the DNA TGTGCCATCAGTGAGTCGATGGAAAAACTGTTTTTT. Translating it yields CAISESMEKLFF.

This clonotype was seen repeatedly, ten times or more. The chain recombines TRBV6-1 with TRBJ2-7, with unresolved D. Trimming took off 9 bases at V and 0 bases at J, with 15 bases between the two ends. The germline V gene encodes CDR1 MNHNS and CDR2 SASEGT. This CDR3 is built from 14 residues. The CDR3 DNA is TGTGCCAGTAGGCTAATCGGCAGCTCCTACGAGCAGTACTTC. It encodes CASRLIGSSYEQYF.

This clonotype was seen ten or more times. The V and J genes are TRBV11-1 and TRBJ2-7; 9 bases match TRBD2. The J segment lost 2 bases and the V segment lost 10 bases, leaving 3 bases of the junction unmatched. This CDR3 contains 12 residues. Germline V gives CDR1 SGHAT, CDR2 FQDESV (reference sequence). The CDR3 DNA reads TGTGCCACTAGCGGGGAGGCCTACGAGCAGTACTTC. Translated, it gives CATSGEAYEQYF.

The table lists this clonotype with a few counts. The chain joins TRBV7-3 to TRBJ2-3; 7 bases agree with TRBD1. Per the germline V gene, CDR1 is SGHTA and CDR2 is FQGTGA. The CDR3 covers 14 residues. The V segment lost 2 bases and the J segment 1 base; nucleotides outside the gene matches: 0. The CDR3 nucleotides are TGTGCCAGCAGCTTAGGACAGGGCACAGATACGCAGTATTTT. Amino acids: CASSLGQGTDTQYF. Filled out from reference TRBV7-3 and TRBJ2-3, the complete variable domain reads GAGVSQTPSNKVTEKGKYVELRCDPISGHTALYWYRQSLGQGPEFLIYFQGTGAADDSGLPNDRFFAVRPEGSVSTLKIQRTERGDSAVYLCASSLGQGTDTQYFGPGTRLTVL.

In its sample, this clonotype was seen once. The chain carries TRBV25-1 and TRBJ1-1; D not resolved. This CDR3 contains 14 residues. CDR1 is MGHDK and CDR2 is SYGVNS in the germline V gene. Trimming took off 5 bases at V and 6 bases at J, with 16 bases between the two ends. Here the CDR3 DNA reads TGTGCCAGCAGTCAAGACCTGAAAACACCTGAAGCTTTCTTT. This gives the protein CASSQDLKTPEAFF.

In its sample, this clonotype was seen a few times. CDR3 residues: CAWTGNTGELFF. In nucleotides, the CDR3 is TGTGCCTGGACAGGAAACACCGGGGAGCTGTTTTTT. The chain joins TRBV30 to TRBJ2-2; D gene unclear. This CDR3 has 12 residues. CDR1 GTSNPN and CDR2 SVGIG come from the germline V gene (reference sequence). V was pared by 4 bases and J by 2 bases, with 5 bases between.

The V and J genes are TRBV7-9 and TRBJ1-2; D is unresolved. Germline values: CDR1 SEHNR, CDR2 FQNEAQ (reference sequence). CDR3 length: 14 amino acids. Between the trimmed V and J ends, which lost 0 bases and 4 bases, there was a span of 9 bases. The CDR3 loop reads CASSLAFGPYGYTF. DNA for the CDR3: TGTGCCAGCAGCTTAGCGTTCGGGCCCTATGGCTACACCTTC.

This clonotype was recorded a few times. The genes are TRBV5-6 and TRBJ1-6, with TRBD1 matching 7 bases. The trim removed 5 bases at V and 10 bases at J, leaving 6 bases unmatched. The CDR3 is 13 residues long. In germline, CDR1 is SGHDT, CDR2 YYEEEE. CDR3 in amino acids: CASRRDSKSPLHF. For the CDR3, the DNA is TGTGCCAGCAGAAGGGACAGCAAATCACCCCTCCACTTT.

The CDR3 reads CASGQRPGGQPQHF. The DNA of the CDR3 is TGTGCCAGCGGCCAACGGCCAGGAGGGCAGCCCCAGCATTTT. V usage is TRBV21-1 and J usage is TRBJ1-5. TRBV21-1 corresponds to a pseudogene. The length of the CDR3 is 14 residues.

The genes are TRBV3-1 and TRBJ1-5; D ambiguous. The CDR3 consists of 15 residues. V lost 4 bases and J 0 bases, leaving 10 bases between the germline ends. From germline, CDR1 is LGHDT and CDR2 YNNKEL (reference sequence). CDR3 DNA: TGTGCCAGCAGCCTTGATATCAATAGCAATCAGCCCCAGCATTTT. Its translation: CASSLDINSNQPQHF. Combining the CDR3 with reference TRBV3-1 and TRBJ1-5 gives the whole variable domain DTAVSQTPKYLVTQMGNDKSIKCEQNLGHDTMYWYKQDSKKFLKIMFSYNNKELIINETVPNRFSPKSPDKAHLNLHINSLELGDSAVYFCASSLDINSNQPQHFGDGTRLSIL.

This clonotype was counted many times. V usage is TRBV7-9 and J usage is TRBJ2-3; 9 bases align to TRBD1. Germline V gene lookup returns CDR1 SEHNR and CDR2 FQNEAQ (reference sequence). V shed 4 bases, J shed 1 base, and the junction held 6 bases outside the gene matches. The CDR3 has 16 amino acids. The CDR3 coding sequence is TGTGCCAGCAGCTCCTGGACAGGGGTGGGCACAGATACGCAGTATTTT. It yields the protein CASSSWTGVGTDTQYF.

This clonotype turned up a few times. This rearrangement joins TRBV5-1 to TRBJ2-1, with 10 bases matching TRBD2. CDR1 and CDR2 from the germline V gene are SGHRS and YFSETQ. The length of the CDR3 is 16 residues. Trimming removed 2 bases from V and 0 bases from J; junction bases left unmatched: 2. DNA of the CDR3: TGCGCCAGCAGCTTTAGCGGGGGGAACTCCTACAATGAGCAGTTCTTC. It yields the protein CASSFSGGNSYNEQFF. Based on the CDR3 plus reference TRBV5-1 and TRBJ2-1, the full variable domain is KAGVTQTPRYLIKTRGQQVTLSCSPISGHRSVSWYQQTPGQGLQFLFEYFSETQRNKGNFPGRFSGRQFSNSRSEMNVSTLELGDSALYLCASSFSGGNSYNEQFFGPGTRLTVL.

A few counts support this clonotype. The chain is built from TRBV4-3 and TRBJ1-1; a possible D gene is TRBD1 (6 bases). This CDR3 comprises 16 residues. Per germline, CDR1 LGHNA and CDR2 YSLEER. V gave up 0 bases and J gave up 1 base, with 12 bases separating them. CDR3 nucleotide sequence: TGCGCCAGCAGCCAAGATCTAGGGGACACGAACACTGAAGCTTTCTTT. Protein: CASSQDLGDTNTEAFF.

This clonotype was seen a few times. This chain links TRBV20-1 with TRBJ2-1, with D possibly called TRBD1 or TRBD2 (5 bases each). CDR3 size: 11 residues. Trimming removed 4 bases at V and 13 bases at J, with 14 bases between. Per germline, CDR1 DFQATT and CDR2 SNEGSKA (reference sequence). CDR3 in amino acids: CSAMWMGEQFF. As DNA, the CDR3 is TGCAGTGCTATGTGGATGGGGGAACAGTTCTTC.

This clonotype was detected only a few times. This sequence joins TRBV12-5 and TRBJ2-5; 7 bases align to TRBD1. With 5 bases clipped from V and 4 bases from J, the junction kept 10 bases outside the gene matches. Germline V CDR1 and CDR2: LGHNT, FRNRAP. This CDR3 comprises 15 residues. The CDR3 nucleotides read TGTGCTAGTGGTATAACCCCCCGGGACAGAGAGACCCAGTACTTC. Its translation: CASGITPRDRETQYF.

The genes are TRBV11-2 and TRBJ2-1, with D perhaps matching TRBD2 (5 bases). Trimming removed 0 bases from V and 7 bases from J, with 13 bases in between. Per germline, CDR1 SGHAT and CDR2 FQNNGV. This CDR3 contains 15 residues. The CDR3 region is CASSLEGGSGNEQFF. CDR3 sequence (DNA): TGTGCCAGCAGCTTAGAGGGTGGTTCGGGAAATGAGCAGTTCTTC.

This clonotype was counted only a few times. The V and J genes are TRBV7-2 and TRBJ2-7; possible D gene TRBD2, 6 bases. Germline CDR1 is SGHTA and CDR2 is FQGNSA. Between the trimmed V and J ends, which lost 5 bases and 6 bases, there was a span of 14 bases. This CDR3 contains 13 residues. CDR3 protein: CASSPRLVAEQYF. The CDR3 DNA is TGTGCCAGCAGCCCGCGACTAGTTGCCGAGCAGTACTTC. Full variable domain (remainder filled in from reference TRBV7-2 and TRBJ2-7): GAGVSQSPSNKVTEKGKDVELRCDPISGHTALYWYRQSLGQGLEFLIYFQGNSAPDKSGLPSDRFSAERTGGSVSTLTIQRTQQEDSAVYLCASSPRLVAEQYFGPGTRLTVT.

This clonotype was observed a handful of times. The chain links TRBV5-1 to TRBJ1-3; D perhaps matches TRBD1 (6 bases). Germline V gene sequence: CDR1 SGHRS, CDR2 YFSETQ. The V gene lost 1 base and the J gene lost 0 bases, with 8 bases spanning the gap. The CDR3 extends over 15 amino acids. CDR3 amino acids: CASSLTGYSGNTIYF. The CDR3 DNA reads TGCGCCAGCAGCTTGACAGGGTACTCTGGAAACACCATATATTTT.

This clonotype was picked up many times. The CDR3 DNA follows: TGTGCCAGCAGCTTAGTAGCGGGGTATTACAATGAGCAGTTCTTC. Protein product: CASSLVAGYYNEQFF. V usage is TRBV7-2 and J usage is TRBJ2-1, with 8 bases identical to TRBD2. Trimming cost V 1 base and J 4 bases; bases outside gene matches: 3. CDR1 is SGHTA and CDR2 is FQGNSA in the germline V gene. The CDR3 spans 15 residues.

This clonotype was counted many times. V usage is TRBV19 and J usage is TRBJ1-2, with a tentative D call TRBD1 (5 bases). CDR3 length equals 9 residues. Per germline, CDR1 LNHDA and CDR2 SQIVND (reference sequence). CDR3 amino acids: CATGRDHTF. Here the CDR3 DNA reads TGTGCTACAGGCAGGGACCACACCTTC.

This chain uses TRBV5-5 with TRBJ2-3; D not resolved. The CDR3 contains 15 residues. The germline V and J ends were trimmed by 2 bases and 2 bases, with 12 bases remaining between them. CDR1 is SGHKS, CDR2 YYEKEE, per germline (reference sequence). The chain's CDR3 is CASSLVGLLTDTQYF. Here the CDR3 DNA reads TGTGCCAGCAGCTTAGTGGGTCTACTCACAGATACGCAGTATTTT.

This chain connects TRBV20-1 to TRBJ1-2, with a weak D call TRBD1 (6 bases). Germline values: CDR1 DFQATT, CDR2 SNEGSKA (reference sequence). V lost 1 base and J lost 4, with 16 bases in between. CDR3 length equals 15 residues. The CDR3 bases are TGCAGTGCTAGAGTCCTTGGACAGTTCTTCTATGGCTACACCTTC. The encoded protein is CSARVLGQFFYGYTF.

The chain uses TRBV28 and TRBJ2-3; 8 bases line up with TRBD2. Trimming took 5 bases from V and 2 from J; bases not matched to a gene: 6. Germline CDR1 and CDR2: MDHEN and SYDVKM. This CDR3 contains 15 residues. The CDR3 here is CASSEAGALTDTQYF. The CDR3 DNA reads TGTGCCAGCAGTGAAGCGGGGGCCCTCACAGATACGCAGTATTTT.

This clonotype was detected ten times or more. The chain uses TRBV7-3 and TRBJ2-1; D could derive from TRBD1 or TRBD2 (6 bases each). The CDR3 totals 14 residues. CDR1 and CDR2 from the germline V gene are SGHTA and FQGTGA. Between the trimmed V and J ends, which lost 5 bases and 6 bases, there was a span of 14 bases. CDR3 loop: CASSPPGARNEQFF. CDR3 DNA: TGTGCCAGCAGCCCGCCGGGGGCGCGCAATGAGCAGTTCTTC.

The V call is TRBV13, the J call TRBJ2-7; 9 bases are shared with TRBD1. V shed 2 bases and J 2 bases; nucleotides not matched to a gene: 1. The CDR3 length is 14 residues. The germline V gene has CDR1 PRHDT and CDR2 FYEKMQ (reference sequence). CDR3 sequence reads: CASSLNRGPYEQYF. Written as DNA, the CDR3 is TGTGCCAGCAGCTTAAACAGGGGGCCCTACGAGCAGTACTTC.

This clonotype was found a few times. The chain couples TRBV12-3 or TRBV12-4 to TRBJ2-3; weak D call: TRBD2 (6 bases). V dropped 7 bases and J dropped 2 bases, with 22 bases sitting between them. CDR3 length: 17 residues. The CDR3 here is CASIGRRGWYDTDTQYF. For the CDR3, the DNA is TGTGCCAGCATTGGAAGGAGGGGATGGTACGACACAGATACGCAGTATTTT.

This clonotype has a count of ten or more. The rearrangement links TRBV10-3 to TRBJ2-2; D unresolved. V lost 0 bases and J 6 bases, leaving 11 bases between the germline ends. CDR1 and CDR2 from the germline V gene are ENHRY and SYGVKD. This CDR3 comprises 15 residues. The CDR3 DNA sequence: TGTGCCATCAGTGAGTCTCCCCAAACCGCCGGGGAGCTGTTTTTT. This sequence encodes CAISESPQTAGELFF.